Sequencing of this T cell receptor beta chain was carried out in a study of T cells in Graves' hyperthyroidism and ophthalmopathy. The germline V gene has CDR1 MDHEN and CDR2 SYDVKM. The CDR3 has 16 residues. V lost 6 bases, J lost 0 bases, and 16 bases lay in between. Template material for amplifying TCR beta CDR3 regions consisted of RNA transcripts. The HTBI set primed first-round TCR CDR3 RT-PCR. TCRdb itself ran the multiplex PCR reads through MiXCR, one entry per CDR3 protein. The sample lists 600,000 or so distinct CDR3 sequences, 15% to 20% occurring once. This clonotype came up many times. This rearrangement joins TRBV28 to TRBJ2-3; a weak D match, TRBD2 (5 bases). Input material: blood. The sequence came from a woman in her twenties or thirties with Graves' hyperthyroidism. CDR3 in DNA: TGTGCCAGCAGGACCTCCCTAGAGCGGAGCACAGATACGCAGTATTTT. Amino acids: CASRTSLERSTDTQYF.